The clone carrying this T cell receptor beta chain was found a few times. Its antigen is undetermined. In germline, CDR1 is SGHTA, CDR2 FQGTGA. This CDR3 contains 16 residues. The V end lost 5 bases, the J end lost 2 bases, and 16 bases lay between the germline ends. This entry belongs to a study of T-cell memory formation after mild COVID-19. Findings and limits, study-wide: A subset of responding clones appeared in pre-infection memory, suggesting cross-reactive memory joined. There was a balanced CD4/CD8 profile in clones contracting day 15 to 85, and later expanders leaned CD4+.

TCRdb analysed the 5' RACE reads with MiXCR anew, one entry per CDR3 protein. Counted here are 530,000 or so distinct CDR3 sequences, 15% to 20% occurring once; the ten biggest clones make up roughly 7.8%. The V call is TRBV7-3, the J call TRBJ1-5; D is uncertain. Sequencing was performed on PBMCs or a T cell subset sorted from them (not recorded which). The clonotype originates from an adult woman who had mild COVID-19 (a few samples of this study predate the infection). Cell type and time point are not known. The CDR3: CASSQRRQRGNQPQHF. In DNA form, the CDR3 reads TGTGCCAGCAGCCAAAGGAGGCAGCGGGGCAATCAGCCCCAGCATTTT.